This passage covers 27 T cell receptor beta chains from one sample sequenced in a study of cytomegalovirus exposure and HLA in healthy donors. TCRdb's copy holds only in-frame clones and misses some; the assay was immunoSEQ multiplex PCR. Of 120,000 or so clones detected, around 90% appear once; the ten largest clones hold 1.5% to 2%. The source material was PBMCs. Every receptor here comes from a woman aged 18 to 35 in good health and CMV-seronegative.

The sample holds a few counts of this clone. V usage is TRBV18 and J usage is TRBJ2-3; 10 bases map to TRBD1. CDR1 is KGHSH, CDR2 LQKENI, per germline. This CDR3 has 16 residues. Germline trimming cut 3 bases from V and 0 bases from J; bases unmatched to any gene: 3. DNA for the CDR3: TGTGCCAGCTCACCCTCGGGACAGGGGAGCACAGATACGCAGTATTTT. It encodes CASSPSGQGSTDTQYF. The full variable domain, with the rest looked up from reference TRBV18 and TRBJ2-3, is NAGVMQNPRHLVRRRGQEARLRCSPMKGHSHVYWYRQLPEEGLKFMVYLQKENIIDESGMPKERFSAEFPKEGPSILRIQQVVRGDSAAYFCASSPSGQGSTDTQYFGPGTRLTVL.

This chain links TRBV4-1 with TRBJ2-3; D call uncertain. The CDR3 length is 14 residues. V lost 0 bases and J 4 bases, leaving 8 bases between the germline ends. Germline CDR1 reads MGHRA; CDR2 reads YSYEKL. In nucleotides, the CDR3 is TGCGCCAGCAGCCAAGATCCGGTCGCAGATACGCAGTATTTT. Translation gives CASSQDPVADTQYF.

J is TRBJ1-2 and V is TRBV5-6; D unresolved. The CDR3 is 19 residues long. The ends were cut back, 0 bases at V and 4 bases at J, with 25 bases in the middle. The germline V gene encodes CDR1 SGHDT and CDR2 YYEEEE. CDR3 coding DNA: TGTGCCAGCAGCTTGGCCACGAGGCGGCGTCCAAACGCGATCTATGGCTACACCTTC. It translates to CASSLATRRRPNAIYGYTF.

This clone was recorded a few times. The chain links TRBV2 to TRBJ2-3; D might be TRBD2 (6 bases). V was cut by 6 bases and J by 5 bases, with 15 bases left in between. Germline V CDR1 and CDR2: SNHLY, FYNNEI. CDR3 length: 14 residues. The CDR3 nucleotides read TGTGCCAGCAGATCTTCACTGGGGGGAGATACGCAGTATTTT. It specifies CASRSSLGGDTQYF.

This clone occurred a few times. The chain links TRBV11-2 to TRBJ2-7; D is unclear. Trimming shortened V by 0 bases and J by 0 bases, and 3 bases separated the two germline ends. The germline gives CDR1 SGHAT, CDR2 FQNNGV. This CDR3 comprises 13 residues. The CDR3, as DNA: TGTGCCAGCAGCTTAGACGTCTCCTACGAGCAGTACTTC. It specifies CASSLDVSYEQYF.

V and J are TRBV19 and TRBJ2-7; weak D call: TRBD2 (6 bases). Deletions cut 3 bases from V and 0 bases from J, with 21 bases between. The CDR3 length is 18 residues. CDR1 is LNHDA and CDR2 is SQIVND in the germline V gene (reference sequence). CDR3 region: CASSISGYSSSSSYEQYF. The CDR3 nucleotides are TGTGCCAGTAGTATCAGCGGGTATTCTTCCTCTAGCTCCTACGAGCAGTACTTC.

The chain links TRBV7-2 to TRBJ2-1; maybe TRBD2 (5 bases). CDR3 length equals 16 residues. Trimming pared 5 bases from V and 0 bases from J, leaving 14 bases between. CDR1 is SGHTA and CDR2 is FQGNSA in the germline V gene. CDR3 bases: TGTGCCAGCAGCGAGGAGGCCCCCAGCTCCTACAATGAGCAGTTCTTC. As protein: CASSEEAPSSYNEQFF.

CDR3 nucleotide sequence: TGCGCCTCCGCCGGGACTAGCCTCTCAGGAGAGACCCAGTACTTC. This encodes CASAGTSLSGETQYF. The rearrangement uses TRBV5-1 and TRBJ2-5, with 9 bases matching TRBD2. This CDR3 comprises 15 residues. The germline V gene encodes CDR1 SGHRS and CDR2 YFSETQ. Trimming took 10 bases from V and 4 from J; bases not matched to a gene: 14.

The rearrangement joins TRBV7-9 to TRBJ2-3; 13 positions agree with TRBD2. The CDR3 extends over 17 amino acids. Germline-derived CDR1 and CDR2 are SEHNR and FQNEAQ (reference sequence). V shed 5 bases and J 9 bases; nucleotides not matched to a gene: 14. The CDR3: CASSLSTSGRHRWTQYF. CDR3 coding DNA: TGTGCCAGCAGCCTGTCGACTAGCGGGAGGCACAGATGGACGCAGTATTTT.

The chain combines TRBV5-4 with TRBJ2-1; D unclear. Germline CDR1 SGHNT, CDR2 YYREEE (reference sequence). V lost 0 bases, J lost 8 bases, and 15 bases lay in between. This CDR3 has 15 residues. CDR3 nucleotides: TGTGCCAGCAGCTTGGCAGGTCGGCCGATCGATGAGCAGTTCTTC. It is translated as CASSLAGRPIDEQFF.

This clone was counted a single time. The V and J genes are TRBV5-6 and TRBJ1-1, with TRBD1 matching over 9 bases. The CDR3 is 16 amino acids. V shed 4 bases, J shed 4 bases, and the junction held 11 bases outside the gene matches. The V gene's germline CDR1 is SGHDT and CDR2 YYEEEE. The CDR3 nucleotides are TGTGCCAGCAGCGCCCGATGGGACAGGGAAAGCACTGAAGCTTTCTTT. It codes for CASSARWDRESTEAFF.

This clone was observed a few times. DNA of the CDR3: TGTGCCAGCAGTGACTCGACAGGGGCGGGAAATGAGCAGTTCTTC. Residues: CASSDSTGAGNEQFF. The chain employs TRBV6-4 and TRBJ2-1; 8 nucleotides match TRBD1. After removal of 0 bases from V and 7 bases from J, the junction contained 5 bases not matched to a gene. The CDR3 has 15 amino acids. Germline V gene lookup returns CDR1 MRHNA and CDR2 SNTAGT.

The rearrangement links TRBV12-5 to TRBJ2-1, with TRBD2 as a possible D gene (6 bases). Trimming left V 6 bases short and J 4 bases short, with 16 bases between. CDR1 and CDR2 (germline): LGHNT, FRNRAP. The CDR3 is 15 amino acids. Written as DNA, the CDR3 is TGTGCTAGTGGGCGTATTAGCGGCATATACAATGAGCAGTTCTTC. Its protein is CASGRISGIYNEQFF.

The chain links TRBV30 to TRBJ2-3; TRBD1 is a possible D gene (7 bases). Germline-derived CDR1 and CDR2 are GTSNPN and SVGIG (reference sequence). The CDR3 has 14 residues. V dropped 8 bases and J dropped 0 bases, with 15 bases sitting between them. The chain's CDR3 is CAAQQGTSTDTQYF. CDR3 DNA sequence: TGTGCCGCCCAACAGGGGACTAGCACAGATACGCAGTATTTT.

The V and J genes are TRBV11-3 and TRBJ2-4; 10 nucleotides match TRBD2. The length of the CDR3 is 17 residues. Germline loops: CDR1 SGHNT, CDR2 YENEEA. V shed 0 bases, J shed 8 bases, and the junction held 10 bases outside the gene matches. Here the CDR3 DNA reads TGTGCCAGCAGCTTAGAGGGCCTAGCGGGAGCGGGGGACATTCAGTACTTC. The encoded protein is CASSLEGLAGAGDIQYF.

The rearrangement uses TRBV13 and TRBJ2-2; possibly TRBD1 for D (6 bases). CDR1 and CDR2 from the germline V gene are PRHDT and FYEKMQ (reference sequence). The V end lost 6 bases, the J end lost 0 bases, and 14 bases lay between the germline ends. This CDR3 has 16 amino acids. DNA of the CDR3: TGTGCCAGCAGTTTTACAGGGTATTCGAACACCGGGGAGCTGTTTTTT. This codes for CASSFTGYSNTGELFF.

The chain employs TRBV11-3 and TRBJ1-2, with 9 bases fitting TRBD1. With 5 bases clipped from V and 8 bases from J, the junction kept 9 bases outside the gene matches. Germline lookup yields CDR1 SGHNT and CDR2 YENEEA. The CDR3 length is 14 residues. The CDR3 bases are TGTGCCAGCAGCCCGTACACAGGGGGCCGGGGCTACACCTTC. It translates to CASSPYTGGRGYTF.

The count of this clone is one. This chain connects TRBV6-1 to TRBJ2-7; possibly TRBD2 for D (5 bases). This CDR3 has 12 residues. The V and J ends lost 5 bases and 1 base respectively, with 6 bases between them. Germline values: CDR1 MNHNS, CDR2 SASEGT. The CDR3 nucleotides read TGTGCCAGCAGTCCGGGGTCCTACGAGCAGTACTTC. It translates to CASSPGSYEQYF.

In this sample, this clone turned up once. The rearrangement uses TRBV5-1 and TRBJ2-1, with D perhaps TRBD2 (6 bases). The CDR3 is made up of 16 amino acids. Germline values: CDR1 SGHRS, CDR2 YFSETQ. With 0 bases removed from V and 6 bases from J, the gap between germline ends came to 16 bases. The chain's CDR3 is CASSLAAGGRGNEQFF. CDR3 nucleotides: TGCGCCAGCAGCTTGGCCGCCGGGGGACGGGGCAATGAGCAGTTCTTC.

In the case of this clone: Distinct nucleotide sequences in the sample also encode this CDR3. The rearrangement uses TRBV5-6 and TRBJ1-2; 9 positions agree with TRBD1. V shed 4 bases, J shed 0 bases, and the junction held 4 bases outside the gene matches. In germline, CDR1 is SGHDT, CDR2 YYEEEE. The CDR3 has 15 amino acids. The CDR3 region is CASSLGQGANYGYTF. The CDR3 DNA is TGTGCCAGCAGCCTGGGACAGGGAGCTAACTATGGCTACACCTTC.

The gene calls are TRBV5-4 and TRBJ2-3, with TRBD2 matching 7 bases. V gave up 0 bases and J gave up 0 bases; unmatched junction bases: 4. This CDR3 contains 16 residues. CDR1 and CDR2 from the germline V gene are SGHNT and YYREEE (reference sequence). DNA for the CDR3: TGTGCCAGCAGCTTGGGCGCTAGCGGAAGCACAGATACGCAGTATTTT. Translation: CASSLGASGSTDTQYF.

The J gene is TRBJ2-7, the V gene TRBV4-1; a possible D gene is TRBD1 (7 bases). Germline CDR1 and CDR2: MGHRA and YSYEKL. CDR3 size: 17 residues. V was pared by 2 bases and J by 4 bases, with 21 bases between. CDR3 in DNA: TGCGCCAGCAGCCAACCCCTCAGGGGGGCAAAGATGTACGAGCAGTACTTC. This sequence encodes CASSQPLRGAKMYEQYF.

This chain links TRBV30 with TRBJ2-7; no clear D gene. CDR1 and CDR2 (germline): GTSNPN, SVGIG (reference sequence). CDR3 length: 11 amino acids. V shed 0 bases and J shed 3 bases, with 3 bases lying between them. CDR3: CAWSVYYEQYF. The CDR3 region has the DNA TGTGCCTGGAGTGTTTACTACGAGCAGTACTTC.

Only one count was recorded for this clone. V usage is TRBV13 and J usage is TRBJ2-7; 7 bases are a match to TRBD2. The J segment lost 2 bases and the V segment lost 0 bases, leaving 1 base of the junction unmatched. CDR3 size: 14 residues. CDR1 and CDR2 (germline): PRHDT, FYEKMQ (reference sequence). The CDR3 spells CASSLGSGAYEQYF. The DNA of the CDR3 is TGTGCCAGCAGCTTAGGAAGCGGGGCCTACGAGCAGTACTTC.

V is TRBV13 and J is TRBJ2-7, with TRBD2 matching 11 bases. The V segment lost 2 bases and the J segment 1 base; nucleotides outside the gene matches: 7. CDR1 and CDR2 (germline): PRHDT, FYEKMQ (reference sequence). The CDR3 is 17 amino acids. CDR3 coding DNA: TGTGCCAGCAGCTTAACTAGCGGGAGTCTTGCATCCTACGAGCAGTACTTC. This gives the protein CASSLTSGSLASYEQYF. Full variable domain (missing parts from reference TRBV13 and TRBJ2-7): AAGVIQSPRHLIKEKRETATLKCYPIPRHDTVYWYQQGPGQDPQFLISFYEKMQSDKGSIPDRFSAQQFSDYHSELNMSSLELGDSALYFCASSLTSGSLASYEQYFGPGTRLTVT.

The V and J genes are TRBV5-1 and TRBJ2-1; TRBD2 agrees at 14 bases. The trim removed 4 bases at V and 9 bases at J, leaving 12 bases unmatched. Germline V gene data show CDR1 as SGHRS and CDR2 as YFSETQ. The length of the CDR3 is 17 residues. The CDR3 DNA reads TGCGCCAGCAGCGACGGGACTAGCGGGAGTCGGGCCCGTGAGCAGTTCTTC. This gives the protein CASSDGTSGSRAREQFF.

V is TRBV7-9 and J is TRBJ1-5, with 10 bases lining up with TRBD1. CDR3 length: 17 residues. V shed 1 base, J shed 4 bases, and the junction held 7 bases outside the gene matches. Germline CDR1 SEHNR, CDR2 FQNEAQ (reference sequence). CDR3 DNA sequence: TGTGCCAGCAGCTTAGTGGGGACAGGGGAGAGGAATCAGCCCCAGCATTTT. This translates into CASSLVGTGERNQPQHF.